Listed below are T cell receptor beta chains from one sample, sequenced in a study of blood T cells in healthy people across ages. MiXCR, run by TCRdb on the 5' RACE reads, gives a single entry per CDR3 protein. The table has roughly 1,500,000 distinct CDR3 sequences, 42% seen once. The sample comprised blood. Receptor source: a woman aged 18-30 years in good health. CDR3s include the opening cysteine and the closing phenylalanine or tryptophan. A D gene is named only where the DNA matches it firmly. The listing skips clone size in some rows; elsewhere it reads once, few, many or a size class.

v_call	clone_size	d_call	j_call	cdr3_nt	cdr3_aa
TRBV29-1	NA	NA	TRBJ2-1	TGCAGCGGGGGGTTGGGGGCGGGAACGGGGAATGAGCAGTTCTTC	CSGGLGAGTGNEQFF
TRBV7-2	NA	NA	TRBJ2-5	TGTGCCAGCAGCTTAGACCCGGGGAGGCAAGAGACCCAGTACTTC	CASSLDPGRQETQYF
TRBV5-1	NA	NA	TRBJ2-1	TGCGCCGGCAAAGGGGCCGGGAGCTCCTACAATGAGCAGTTCTTC	CAGKGAGSSYNEQFF
TRBV5-1	many	TRBD1	TRBJ2-7	TGCGCCAGCAGCCAGGACAGGGGTGGAGAGCAGTACTTC	CASSQDRGGEQYF
TRBV21-1	NA	NA	TRBJ1-2	NA	CASSKKGQYWCGYTF
TRBV7-9	NA	NA	TRBJ2-3	TGTGCCATCCAACTAGCACTTAGCACAGATACGCAGTATTTT	CAIQLALSTDTQYF
TRBV27	few	NA	TRBJ1-1	TGTGCCAGCAGTTTATGGGGGGGTGGTACTGAAGCTTTCTTT	CASSLWGGGTEAFF
TRBV20-1	few	TRBD1	TRBJ1-6	TGCAGTGCTAGAGCACCGACAGGGGGCCCCTTTAGCTCCTATAATTCACCCCTCCACTTT	CSARAPTGGPFSSYNSPLHF
TRBV18	once	NA	TRBJ2-5	TGTGCCAGCTCGGTGGATCGGGCAGACCAAGAGACCCAGTACTTC	CASSVDRADQETQYF
TRBV9	NA	NA	TRBJ2-2	TGTGCCAGCAGCGTCAACGGGGAGCTGTTTTTT	CASSVNGELFF
TRBV28	few	TRBD1	TRBJ2-7	TGTGCCAGCAGTTTTGGGACAGTAATCTACGAGCAGTACTTC	CASSFGTVIYEQYF
TRBV4-1	NA	NA	TRBJ1-5	TGCGCCAGCAGCCAAGATGTTGGCGGGGCCAATCAGCCCCAGCATTTT	CASSQDVGGANQPQHF
TRBV7-2	few	TRBD1	TRBJ1-1	TGTGCCAGCAGCCCCCCCGGGACAGGGTTTCTAGGGAACACTGAAGCTTTCTTT	CASSPPGTGFLGNTEAFF
TRBV29-1	few	NA	TRBJ2-3	TGCAGCGGATCGGAGATAGGGGATACGCAGTATTTT	CSGSEIGDTQYF
TRBV11-2	NA	TRBD1	TRBJ2-5	TGTGCCAGCAGCCCCGGACAGGGAAAGCAGTACTTC	CASSPGQGKQYF
TRBV29-1	few	NA	TRBJ2-2	TGCAGCGTTTTCTATTTGACCGGGACTCACAACACCGGGGAGCTGTTTTTT	CSVFYLTGTHNTGELFF
TRBV12-5	few	TRBD2	TRBJ2-3	TGTGCTAGTGGCCACGGAGGCGGGGGACCCACAGATACGCAGTATTTT	CASGHGGGGPTDTQYF
TRBV20-1	NA	NA	TRBJ1-2	TGCAGTGCTAGCTACAGCTATGGCTACACCTTC	CSASYSYGYTF
TRBV7-9	few	NA	TRBJ2-7	TGTGCCGTCCTGGGGGGCTACGAGCAGTACTTC	CAVLGGYEQYF
TRBV6-1	NA	NA	TRBJ1-2	TGTGCCATCGAGGACCGATTTAACTATGGCTACACCTTC	CAIEDRFNYGYTF
TRBV20-1	NA	NA	TRBJ1-2	TGCAGTGCTCCCCACGGGACCTATGGCTACACCTTC	CSAPHGTYGYTF
TRBV6-5	NA	TRBD2	TRBJ2-7	TGTGCCAGCGTTCCCGATCCGGTCGGGGGGGGGTCCTACGAGCAGTACTTC	CASVPDPVGGGSYEQYF
TRBV10-3	NA	NA	TRBJ1-1	TGTGCCATCAGTGAAAGGGGTGCGGGCACTGAAGCTTTCTTT	CAISERGAGTEAFF
TRBV4-1	few	NA	TRBJ2-1	TGCGCCAGCAGCCAAGCTCCCGCAGAAAGCTCCTACAATGAGCAGTTCTTC	CASSQAPAESSYNEQFF
TRBV11-1	NA	NA	TRBJ2-7	TGTGCCAGCAGCATAACGGGGAATAACGAGCAGTACTTC	CASSITGNNEQYF
TRBV4-1	NA	TRBD2	TRBJ2-2	TGCGCCAGCAGCCAAGATCGGGGGGGCACCGGGAAGCTGTTTTTT	CASSQDRGGTGKLFF
TRBV7-7	few	NA	TRBJ2-1	TGTGCTAGCAGCTTAGGAGGGGTTGCTGAGCAGTTCTTC	CASSLGGVAEQFF
TRBV12-3/TRBV12-4	few	NA	TRBJ2-1	TGTGCCAGCAGTCCCACCTTGGGGGGGGCCCTCAATGAGCAGTTCTTC	CASSPTLGGALNEQFF
TRBV7-3	NA	TRBD2	TRBJ2-3	TGTGCCAGCAGCTTATACCTAGCGGGGGTAGATACGCGGTATTTT	CASSLYLAGVDTRYF
TRBV20-1	NA	NA	TRBJ2-1	TGCAGTGCTAGAGATAAAAGTACGAAGACCCAGTTCTTC	CSARDKSTKTQFF
TRBV10-1	NA	NA	TRBJ2-1	TGCGCCAGCAGTGAGTCGCGGGCAGATGACAATGAGCAGTTCTTC	CASSESRADDNEQFF
TRBV20-1	NA	TRBD1	TRBJ1-6	TGCAGTGCCTATCCCGGGACAGGGTATTCACCCCTCCACTTT	CSAYPGTGYSPLHF
TRBV7-9	few	NA	TRBJ2-3	TGTGCCAGCAGCTTAGCTATGGGGTCAGATACGCAGTATTTT	CASSLAMGSDTQYF
TRBV7-6	NA	NA	TRBJ1-5	TGTGCCAGCAGCCTCTTGGGGGGGGATCAGCCCCAGCATTTT	CASSLLGGDQPQHF
TRBV2	NA	NA	TRBJ1-1	TGTGCCAGCATGGGGAACACTGAAGCTTTCTTT	CASMGNTEAFF
TRBV5-1	many	NA	TRBJ2-3	TGCGCCAGTTCGACGGGAAGGACAGATACGCAGTATTTT	CASSTGRTDTQYF
TRBV2	NA	NA	TRBJ1-5	TGTGCCAGCAGGGGGACTAGCTCCCGCACCGGGGAGACTGCGGGGCAGCCCCAGCATTTT	CASRGTSSRTGETAGQPQHF
TRBV10-3	NA	TRBD1	TRBJ1-2	TGTGCCATCAGTGACCTGGGACAGCGACAAGGGTATGGCTACACCTTC	CAISDLGQRQGYGYTF
TRBV12-3/TRBV12-4	few	TRBD2	TRBJ2-7	TGTGCCAGCAGAAAGACTAGCGGGGGTGGCGAGCAGTACTTC	CASRKTSGGGEQYF
TRBV5-5	once	NA	TRBJ2-1	TGTGCCAGCGCCGCGGGGGCCCCTATCAATGAGCAGTTCTTC	CASAAGAPINEQFF
TRBV12-3/TRBV12-4	NA	NA	TRBJ2-2	TGTGCCACCCGGTCCCAGGGGTACACCGGGGAGCTGTTTTTT	CATRSQGYTGELFF
TRBV2	few	NA	TRBJ2-7	TGTGCCAGCAGTGAATCGGAGGGCGGAGGACTCTACGAGCAGTACTTC	CASSESEGGGLYEQYF
TRBV6-5	NA	NA	TRBJ1-6	TGTGCCAGCAGTTACGACACCCAGGGGTATAATTCACCCCTCCACTTT	CASSYDTQGYNSPLHF
TRBV3-1	few	TRBD2	TRBJ2-1	TGTGCCAGCAGACGCGGGACTAGCGGGAGTAATGAGCAGTTCTTC	CASRRGTSGSNEQFF
TRBV6-1	NA	NA	TRBJ1-2	TGTGCCTCTCTCCGCGGCTATGGTTACACCTTC	CASLRGYGYTF
TRBV5-1	many	NA	TRBJ2-3	TGCGCCAGCCGCTCAGGGGCAATGACAGATACGCAGTATTTT	CASRSGAMTDTQYF
TRBV15	NA	TRBD1	TRBJ1-5	TGTGCCACCAGCAAAGACAGGGGTTCGGGTCTAAATCAGCCCCAGCATTTT	CATSKDRGSGLNQPQHF
TRBV7-6	NA	TRBD2	TRBJ2-1	TGTGCCAGCAGCTTAGGGACTAGCGGGTATGTGCAGTTCTTC	CASSLGTSGYVQFF